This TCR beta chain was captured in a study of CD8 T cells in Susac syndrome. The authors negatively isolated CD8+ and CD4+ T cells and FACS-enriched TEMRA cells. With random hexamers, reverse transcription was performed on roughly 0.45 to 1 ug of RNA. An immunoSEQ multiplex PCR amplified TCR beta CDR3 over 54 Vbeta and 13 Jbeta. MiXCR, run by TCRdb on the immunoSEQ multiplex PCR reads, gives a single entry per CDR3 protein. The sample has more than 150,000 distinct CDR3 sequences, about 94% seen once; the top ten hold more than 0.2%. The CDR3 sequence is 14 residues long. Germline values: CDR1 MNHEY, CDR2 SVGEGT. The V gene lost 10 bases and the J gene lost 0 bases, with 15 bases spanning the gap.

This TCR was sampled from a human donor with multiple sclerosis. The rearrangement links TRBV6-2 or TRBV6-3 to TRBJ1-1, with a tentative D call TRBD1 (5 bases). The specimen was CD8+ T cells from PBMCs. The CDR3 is CATMGGSMNTEAFF. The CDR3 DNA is TGTGCCACTATGGGGGGGAGCATGAACACTGAAGCTTTCTTT.